What follows is one TCR beta chain and its context. Its matching antigen is unknown. This PCR relied on a set of 60 Vbeta primers and 13 Jbeta primers. Assay used: immunoSEQ multiplex PCR; TCRdb lists only in-frame clones, some missing. The data contain about 130,000 clones, 65% to 85% of them singletons. This specimen belongs to a study of cytomegalovirus exposure and HLA in healthy donors. Study-wide results and caveats: HLA alleles were associated with 15,000 to 20,000 TCR beta sequences in a later analysis at 0.05 false discovery rate.

The CDR3 runs 14 residues. The V end was cut by 2 bases, the J end by 1 base, with 11 bases between. Germline V gives CDR1 GTSNPN, CDR2 SVGIG (reference sequence). Sequencing was carried out using PBMCs. The source of this sequence is a man between 18 and 29 years old in good health and CMV-seropositive. The genes are TRBV30 and TRBJ1-1, with a tentative D call TRBD1 (6 bases). CDR3 sequence (DNA): TGTGCCTGGAGTCAGGGACACAGGAACACTGAAGCTTTCTTT. It codes for CAWSQGHRNTEAFF.